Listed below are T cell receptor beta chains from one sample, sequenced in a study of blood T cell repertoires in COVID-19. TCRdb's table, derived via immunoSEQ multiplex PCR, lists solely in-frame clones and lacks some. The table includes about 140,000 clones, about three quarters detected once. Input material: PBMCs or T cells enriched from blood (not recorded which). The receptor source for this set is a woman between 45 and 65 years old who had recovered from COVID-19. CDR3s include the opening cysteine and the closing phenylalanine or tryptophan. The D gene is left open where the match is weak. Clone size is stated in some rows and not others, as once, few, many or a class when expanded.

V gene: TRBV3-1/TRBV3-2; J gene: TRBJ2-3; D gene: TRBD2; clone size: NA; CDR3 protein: CASSQEVLAGPGDTQYF; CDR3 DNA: TGTGCCAGCAGCCAAGAGGTACTAGCGGGGCCGGGGGATACGCAGTATTTT
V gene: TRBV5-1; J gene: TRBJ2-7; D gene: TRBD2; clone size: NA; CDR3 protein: CASRPQRDSYEQYF; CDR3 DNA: TGCGCCAGCAGACCCCAGCGGGACTCCTACGAGCAGTACTTC
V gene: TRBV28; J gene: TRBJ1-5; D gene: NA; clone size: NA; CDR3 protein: CASSLLASQPQHF; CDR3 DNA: TGTGCCAGCAGTTTATTAGCCAGTCAGCCCCAGCATTTT
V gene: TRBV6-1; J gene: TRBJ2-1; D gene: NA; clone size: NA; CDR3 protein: CASSDVQRAPLYNEQFF; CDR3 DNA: TGTGCCAGCAGTGATGTACAGCGGGCGCCCCTCTACAATGAGCAGTTCTTC
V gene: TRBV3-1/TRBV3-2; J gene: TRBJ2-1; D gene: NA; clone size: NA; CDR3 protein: CASSLGGLSNNEQFF; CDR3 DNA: TGTGCCAGCAGCCTAGGTGGGCTCTCTAACAATGAGCAGTTCTTC
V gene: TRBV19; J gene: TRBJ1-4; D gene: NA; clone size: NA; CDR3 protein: CASTMGTGTNEKLFF; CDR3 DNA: TGTGCCAGTACCATGGGCACAGGGACTAATGAAAAACTGTTTTTT
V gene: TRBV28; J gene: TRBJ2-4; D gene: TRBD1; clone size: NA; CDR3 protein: CASSPRTGVGIQYF; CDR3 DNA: TGTGCCAGCAGTCCTCGGACAGGGGTGGGGATTCAGTACTTC
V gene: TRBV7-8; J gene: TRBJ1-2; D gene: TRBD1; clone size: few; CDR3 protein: CASNKDRANYGYTF; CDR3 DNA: TGTGCCAGCAACAAGGACAGGGCTAACTATGGCTACACCTTC
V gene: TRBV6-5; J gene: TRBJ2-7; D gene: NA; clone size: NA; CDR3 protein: CASSYSNTYEQYF; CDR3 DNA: TGTGCCAGCAGTTACTCTAACACCTACGAGCAGTACTTC
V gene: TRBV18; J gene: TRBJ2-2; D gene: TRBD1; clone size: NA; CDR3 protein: CASADTYDRGTGELFF; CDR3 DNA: TGTGCCAGCGCCGACACTTATGACAGGGGCACCGGGGAGCTGTTTTTT
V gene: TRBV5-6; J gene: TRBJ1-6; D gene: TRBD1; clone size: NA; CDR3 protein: CASSFGDRKSPLHF; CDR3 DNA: TGTGCCAGCAGCTTTGGGGACAGAAAGTCACCCCTCCACTTT
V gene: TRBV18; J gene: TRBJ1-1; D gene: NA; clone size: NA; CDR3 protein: CASSPETVNTEAFF; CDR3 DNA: TGTGCCAGCTCACCGGAGACAGTGAACACTGAAGCTTTCTTT
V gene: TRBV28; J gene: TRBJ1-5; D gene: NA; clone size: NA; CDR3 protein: CASSGGLGNQPQHF; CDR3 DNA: TGTGCCAGCAGTGGGGGCCTTGGCAATCAGCCCCAGCATTTT
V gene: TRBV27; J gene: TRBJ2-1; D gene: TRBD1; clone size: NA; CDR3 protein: CASIITGGGEQFF; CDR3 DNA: TGTGCCAGCATTATTACAGGGGGCGGTGAGCAGTTCTTC
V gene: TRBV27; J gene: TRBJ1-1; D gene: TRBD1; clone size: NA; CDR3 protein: CASSLSQGARLSSAFF; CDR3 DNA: TGTGCCAGCAGTTTATCTCAGGGGGCCAGACTTAGCTCCGCTTTCTTT
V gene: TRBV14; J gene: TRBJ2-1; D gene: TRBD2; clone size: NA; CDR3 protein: CASRASGGSYNEQFF; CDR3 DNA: TGTGCCAGCAGAGCTAGCGGGGGCTCCTACAATGAGCAGTTCTTC
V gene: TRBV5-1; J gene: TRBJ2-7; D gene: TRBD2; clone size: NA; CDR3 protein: CASSLDTSGNYEQYF; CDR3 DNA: TGCGCCAGCAGCTTGGATACTAGCGGGAATTACGAGCAGTACTTC
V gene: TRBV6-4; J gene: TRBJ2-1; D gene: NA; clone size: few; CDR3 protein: CASSDSMQGMREQFF; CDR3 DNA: TGTGCCAGCAGTGACTCGATGCAGGGGATGAGGGAGCAGTTCTTC
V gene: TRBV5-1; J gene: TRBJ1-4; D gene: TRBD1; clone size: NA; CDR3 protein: CASRQTGVDEKLFF; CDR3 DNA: TGCGCCAGCAGGCAGACAGGGGTGGATGAAAAACTGTTTTTT
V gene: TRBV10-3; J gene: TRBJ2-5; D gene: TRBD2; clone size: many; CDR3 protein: CAISRGLAGQETQYF; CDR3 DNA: TGTGCCATCAGCCGAGGACTAGCGGGTCAAGAGACCCAGTACTTC
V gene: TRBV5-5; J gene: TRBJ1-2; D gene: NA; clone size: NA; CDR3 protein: CASSHDSIYGYTF; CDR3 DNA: TGTGCCAGCAGCCACGACAGCATATATGGCTACACCTTC
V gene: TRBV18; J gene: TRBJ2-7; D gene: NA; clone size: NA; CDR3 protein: CASSPTTGDFQEQYF; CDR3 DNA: TGTGCCAGCTCACCAACAACAGGAGATTTTCAAGAGCAGTACTTC
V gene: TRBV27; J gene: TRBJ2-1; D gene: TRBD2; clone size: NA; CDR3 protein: CASSKVLAGWNEQFF; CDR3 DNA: TGTGCCAGCTCCAAAGTGCTAGCGGGATGGAATGAGCAGTTCTTC
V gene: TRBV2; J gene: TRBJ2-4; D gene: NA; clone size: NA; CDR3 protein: CASIPDLLAKNIQYF; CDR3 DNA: TGTGCCAGCATTCCTGACTTACTGGCCAAAAACATTCAGTACTTC
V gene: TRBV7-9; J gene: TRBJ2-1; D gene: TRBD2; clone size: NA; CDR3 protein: CASLAGANNEQFF; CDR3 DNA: TGTGCCAGTCTAGCGGGGGCCAACAATGAGCAGTTCTTC
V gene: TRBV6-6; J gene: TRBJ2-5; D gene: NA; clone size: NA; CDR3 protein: CASSYSRGNQETQYF; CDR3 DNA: TGTGCCAGCAGTTACTCGAGAGGGAACCAAGAGACCCAGTACTTC
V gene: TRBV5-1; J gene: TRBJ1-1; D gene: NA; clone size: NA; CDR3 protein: CASSPGGWDWNTEAFF; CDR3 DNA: TGCGCCAGCAGCCCCGGAGGGTGGGACTGGAACACTGAAGCTTTCTTT
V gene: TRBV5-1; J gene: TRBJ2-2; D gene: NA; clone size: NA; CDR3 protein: CATSPRGGSTGELFF; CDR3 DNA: TGCGCCACCTCCCCAAGGGGGGGCTCCACCGGGGAGCTGTTTTTT
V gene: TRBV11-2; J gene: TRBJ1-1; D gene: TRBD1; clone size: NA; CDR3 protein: CASSSGDRKNTEAFF; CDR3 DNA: TGTGCCAGCAGCTCTGGGGACAGGAAGAACACTGAAGCTTTCTTT
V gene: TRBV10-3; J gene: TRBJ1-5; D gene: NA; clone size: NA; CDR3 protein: CAISIQAPDQPQHF; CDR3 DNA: TGTGCCATCAGTATACAGGCTCCAGATCAGCCCCAGCATTTT
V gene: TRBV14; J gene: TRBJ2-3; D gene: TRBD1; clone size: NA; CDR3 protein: CASSQRTGGGDTQYF; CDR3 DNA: TGTGCCAGCAGCCAAAGGACAGGGGGAGGTGATACGCAGTATTTT
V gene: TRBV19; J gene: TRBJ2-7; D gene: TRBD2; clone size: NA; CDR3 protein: CASRLAGSPGEQYF; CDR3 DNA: TGTGCCAGTAGACTAGCGGGCTCCCCGGGGGAGCAGTACTTC
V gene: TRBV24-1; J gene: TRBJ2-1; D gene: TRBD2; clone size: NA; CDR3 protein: CATSDLTGTSGTNEQFF; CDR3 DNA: TGTGCCACCAGTGATTTGACCGGGACTAGCGGGACCAATGAGCAGTTCTTC
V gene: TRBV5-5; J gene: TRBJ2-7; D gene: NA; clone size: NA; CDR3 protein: CASSLAPSGDSISYEQYF; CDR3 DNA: TGTGCCAGCAGCTTGGCCCCCTCGGGCGACAGCATTTCCTACGAGCAGTACTTC
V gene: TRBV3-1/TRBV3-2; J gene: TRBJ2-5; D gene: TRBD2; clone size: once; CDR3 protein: CASSQRVWAGGVTQYF; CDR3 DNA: TGTGCCAGCAGCCAACGCGTCTGGGCGGGGGGGGTGACCCAGTACTTC
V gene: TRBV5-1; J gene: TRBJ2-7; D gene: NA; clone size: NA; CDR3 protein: CASSPGQTFRHEQYF; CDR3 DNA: TGCGCCAGCAGCCCCGGACAGACGTTTAGGCACGAGCAGTACTTC
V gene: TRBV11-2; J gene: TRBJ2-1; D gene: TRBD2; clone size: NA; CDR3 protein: CASSPPGGGALYNEQFF; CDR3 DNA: TGTGCCAGCAGCCCTCCGGGGGGGGGAGCTCTCTACAATGAGCAGTTCTTC
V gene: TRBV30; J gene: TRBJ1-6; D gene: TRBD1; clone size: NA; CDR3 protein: CAWRNRQGNSPLHF; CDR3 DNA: TGTGCCTGGAGAAACCGACAGGGGAATTCACCCCTCCACTTT
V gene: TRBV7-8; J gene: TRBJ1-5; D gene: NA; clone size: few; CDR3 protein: CASSPPLQGLGNNQPQHF; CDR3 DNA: TGTGCCAGCAGCCCCCCGTTGCAGGGGCTTGGAAACAATCAGCCCCAGCATTTT
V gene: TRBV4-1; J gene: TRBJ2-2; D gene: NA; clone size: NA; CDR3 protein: CASSHFPLGSRGAGRGTGELFF; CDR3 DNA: TGCGCCAGCAGCCATTTCCCTCTAGGGAGCCGGGGGGCGGGCCGGGGCACCGGGGAGCTGTTTTTT
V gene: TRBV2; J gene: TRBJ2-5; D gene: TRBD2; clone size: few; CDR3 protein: CASSEEAGLGETQYF; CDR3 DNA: TGTGCCAGCAGTGAGGAAGCGGGGTTAGGAGAGACCCAGTACTTC